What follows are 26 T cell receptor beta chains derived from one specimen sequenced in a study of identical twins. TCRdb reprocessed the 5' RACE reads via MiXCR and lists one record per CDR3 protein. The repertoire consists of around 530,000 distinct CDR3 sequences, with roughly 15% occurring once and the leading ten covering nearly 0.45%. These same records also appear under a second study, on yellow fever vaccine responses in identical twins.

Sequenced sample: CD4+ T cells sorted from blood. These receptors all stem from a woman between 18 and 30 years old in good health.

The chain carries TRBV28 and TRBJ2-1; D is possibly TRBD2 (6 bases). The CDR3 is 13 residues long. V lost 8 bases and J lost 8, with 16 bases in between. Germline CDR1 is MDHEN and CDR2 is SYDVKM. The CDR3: CASELAGRYEQFF. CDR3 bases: TGTGCCAGCGAGTTGGCGGGGCGGTATGAGCAGTTCTTC.

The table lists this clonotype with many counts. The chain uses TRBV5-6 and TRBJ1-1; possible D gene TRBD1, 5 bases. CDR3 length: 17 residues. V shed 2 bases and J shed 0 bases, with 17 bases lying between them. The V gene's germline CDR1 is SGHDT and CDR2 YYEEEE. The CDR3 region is CASSLFRWRGMNTEAFF. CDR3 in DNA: TGTGCCAGCAGCTTATTTCGTTGGAGGGGCATGAACACTGAAGCTTTCTTT. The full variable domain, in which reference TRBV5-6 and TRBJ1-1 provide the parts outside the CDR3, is DAGVTQSPTHLIKTRGQQVTLRCSPKSGHDTVSWYQQALGQGPQFIFQYYEEEERQRGNFPDRFSGHQFPNYSSELNVNALLLGDSALYLCASSLFRWRGMNTEAFFGQGTRLTVV.

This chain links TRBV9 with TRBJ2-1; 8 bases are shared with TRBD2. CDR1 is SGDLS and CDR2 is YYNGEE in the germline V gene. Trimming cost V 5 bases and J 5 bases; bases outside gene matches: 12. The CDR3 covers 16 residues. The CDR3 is CASSLLWLAGDNEQFF. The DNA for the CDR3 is TGTGCCAGCAGTCTTCTTTGGCTAGCGGGCGACAATGAGCAGTTCTTC.

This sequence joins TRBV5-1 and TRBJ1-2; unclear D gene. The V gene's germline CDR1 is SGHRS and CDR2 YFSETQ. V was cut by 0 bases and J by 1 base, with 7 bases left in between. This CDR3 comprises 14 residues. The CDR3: CASSLDTSNYGYTF. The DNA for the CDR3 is TGCGCCAGCAGCTTGGACACAAGTAACTATGGCTACACCTTC. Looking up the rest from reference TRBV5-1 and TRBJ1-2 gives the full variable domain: KAGVTQTPRYLIKTRGQQVTLSCSPISGHRSVSWYQQTPGQGLQFLFEYFSETQRNKGNFPGRFSGRQFSNSRSEMNVSTLELGDSALYLCASSLDTSNYGYTFGSGTRLTVV.

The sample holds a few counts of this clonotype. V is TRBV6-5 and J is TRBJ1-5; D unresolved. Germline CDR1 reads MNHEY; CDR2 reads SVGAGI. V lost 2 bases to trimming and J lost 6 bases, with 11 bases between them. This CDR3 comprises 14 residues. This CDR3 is CASSYSGEIQPQHF. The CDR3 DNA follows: TGTGCCAGCAGTTACAGTGGGGAGATTCAGCCCCAGCATTTT.

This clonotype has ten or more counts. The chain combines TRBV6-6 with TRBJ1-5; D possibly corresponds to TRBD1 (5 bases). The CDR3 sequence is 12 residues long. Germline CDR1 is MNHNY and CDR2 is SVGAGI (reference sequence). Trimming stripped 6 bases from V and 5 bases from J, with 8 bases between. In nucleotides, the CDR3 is TGTGCCAGCAGCCCCAGGGATCAGCCCCAGCATTTT. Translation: CASSPRDQPQHF.

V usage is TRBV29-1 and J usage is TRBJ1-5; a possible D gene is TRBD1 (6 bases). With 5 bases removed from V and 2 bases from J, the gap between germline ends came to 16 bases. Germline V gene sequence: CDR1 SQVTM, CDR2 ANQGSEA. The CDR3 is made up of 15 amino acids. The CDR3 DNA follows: TGCAGCGTTACAATTCTACAGGGTGGCAATCAGCCCCAGCATTTT. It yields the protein CSVTILQGGNQPQHF.

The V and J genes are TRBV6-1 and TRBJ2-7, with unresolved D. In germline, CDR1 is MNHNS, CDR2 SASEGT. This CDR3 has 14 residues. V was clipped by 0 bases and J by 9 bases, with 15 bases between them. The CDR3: CASSEAPGPGSQYV. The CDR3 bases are TGTGCCAGCAGTGAAGCGCCTGGACCCGGATCGCAGTACGTC.

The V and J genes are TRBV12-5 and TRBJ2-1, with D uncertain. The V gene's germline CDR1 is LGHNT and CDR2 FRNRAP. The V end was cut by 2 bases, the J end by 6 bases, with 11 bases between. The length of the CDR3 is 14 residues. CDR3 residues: CASGLSGASNEQFF. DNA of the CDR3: TGTGCTAGTGGTTTGTCCGGAGCCAGCAATGAGCAGTTCTTC.

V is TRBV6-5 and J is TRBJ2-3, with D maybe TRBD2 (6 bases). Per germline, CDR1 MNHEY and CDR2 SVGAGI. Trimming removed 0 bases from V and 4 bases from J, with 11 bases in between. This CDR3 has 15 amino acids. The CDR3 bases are TGTGCCAGCAGTTACTCGTGGGGGGTCGCAGATACGCAGTATTTT. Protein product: CASSYSWGVADTQYF.

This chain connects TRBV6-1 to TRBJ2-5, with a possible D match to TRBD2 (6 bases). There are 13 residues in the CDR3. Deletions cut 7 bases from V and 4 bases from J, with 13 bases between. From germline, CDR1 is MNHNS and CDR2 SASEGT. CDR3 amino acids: CASTFPGVETQYF. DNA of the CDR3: TGTGCCAGCACATTTCCGGGAGTAGAGACCCAGTACTTC.

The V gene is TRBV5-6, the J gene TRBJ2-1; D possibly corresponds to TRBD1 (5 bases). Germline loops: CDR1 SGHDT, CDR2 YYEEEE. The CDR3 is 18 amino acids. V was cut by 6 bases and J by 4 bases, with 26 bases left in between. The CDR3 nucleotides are TGTGCCAGCATCCCCCGGGCTAGAGATGATGGGGCATACAATGAGCAGTTCTTC. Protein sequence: CASIPRARDDGAYNEQFF. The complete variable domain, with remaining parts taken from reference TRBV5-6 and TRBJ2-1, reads DAGVTQSPTHLIKTRGQQVTLRCSPKSGHDTVSWYQQALGQGPQFIFQYYEEEERQRGNFPDRFSGHQFPNYSSELNVNALLLGDSALYLCASIPRARDDGAYNEQFFGPGTRLTVL.

The DNA of the CDR3 is TGTGCCAGCAGTCCGCGCCAAGGGACCAAAGCTTTCTTT. It codes for CASSPRQGTKAFF. The rearrangement links TRBV12-3 or TRBV12-4 to TRBJ1-1, with D possibly being TRBD1 (5 bases). The CDR3 spans 13 residues. V gave up 5 bases and J gave up 9 bases, with 16 bases separating them.

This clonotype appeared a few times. The CDR3 sequence: CASSNLNTLTDTQYF. In nucleotides, the CDR3 is TGCGCCAGCAGCAACCTAAACACCCTCACAGATACGCAGTATTTT. V usage is TRBV5-1 and J usage is TRBJ2-3, with D unclear. Trimming cost V 4 bases and J 2 bases, with 14 bases left between them. The CDR3 loop spans 15 amino acids. Per germline, CDR1 SGHRS and CDR2 YFSETQ.

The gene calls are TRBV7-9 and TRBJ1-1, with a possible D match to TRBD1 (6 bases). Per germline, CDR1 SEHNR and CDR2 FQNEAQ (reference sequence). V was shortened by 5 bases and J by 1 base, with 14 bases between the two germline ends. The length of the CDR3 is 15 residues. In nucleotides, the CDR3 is TGTGCCAGCAGCCCAGGGGCACGGGAGAACACTGAAGCTTTCTTT. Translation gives CASSPGARENTEAFF.

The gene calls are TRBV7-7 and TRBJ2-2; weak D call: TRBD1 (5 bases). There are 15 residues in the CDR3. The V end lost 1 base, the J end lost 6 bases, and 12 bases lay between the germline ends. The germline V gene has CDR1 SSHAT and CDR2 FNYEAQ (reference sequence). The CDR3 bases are TGTGCCAGCAGCTTAGAGCCAGGGATGTCCGGGGAGCTGTTTTTT. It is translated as CASSLEPGMSGELFF.

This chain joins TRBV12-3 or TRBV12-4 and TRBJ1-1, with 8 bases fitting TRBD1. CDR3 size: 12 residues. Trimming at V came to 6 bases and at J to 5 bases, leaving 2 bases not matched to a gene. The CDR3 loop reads CASRRQGTEAFF. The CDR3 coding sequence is TGTGCCAGCAGACGACAGGGGACTGAAGCTTTCTTT.

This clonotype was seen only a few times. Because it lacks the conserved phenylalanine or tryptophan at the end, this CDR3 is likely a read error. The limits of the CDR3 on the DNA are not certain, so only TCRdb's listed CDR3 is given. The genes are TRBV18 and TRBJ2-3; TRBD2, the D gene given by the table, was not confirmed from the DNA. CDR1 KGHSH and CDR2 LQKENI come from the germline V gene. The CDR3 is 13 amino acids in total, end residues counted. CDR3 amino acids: CASSPASGDLSIT.

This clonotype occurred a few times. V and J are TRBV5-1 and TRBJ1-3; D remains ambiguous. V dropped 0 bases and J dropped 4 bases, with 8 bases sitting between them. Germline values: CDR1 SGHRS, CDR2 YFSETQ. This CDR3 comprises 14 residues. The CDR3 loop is CASSLAHEGNTIYF. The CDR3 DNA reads TGCGCCAGCAGCTTGGCCCACGAGGGAAACACCATATATTTT.

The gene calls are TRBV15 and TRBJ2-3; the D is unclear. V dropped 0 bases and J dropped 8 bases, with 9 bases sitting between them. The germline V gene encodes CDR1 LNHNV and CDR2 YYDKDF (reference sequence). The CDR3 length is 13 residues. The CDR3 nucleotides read TGTGCCACCAGCAGAGAAAGGGATCGTACGCAGTATTTT. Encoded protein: CATSRERDRTQYF. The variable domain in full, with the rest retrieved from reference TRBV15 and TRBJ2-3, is DAMVIQNPRYQVTQFGKPVTLSCSQTLNHNVMYWYQQKSSQAPKLLFHYYDKDFNNEADTPDNFQSRRPNTSFCFLDIRSPGLGDTAMYLCATSRERDRTQYFGPGTRLTVL.

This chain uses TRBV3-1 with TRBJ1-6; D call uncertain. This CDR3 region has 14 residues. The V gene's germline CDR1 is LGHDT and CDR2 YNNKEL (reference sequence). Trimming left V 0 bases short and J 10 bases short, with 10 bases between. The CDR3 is CASSQEAGRSPLHF. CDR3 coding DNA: TGTGCCAGCAGCCAAGAGGCAGGCAGATCACCCCTCCACTTT.

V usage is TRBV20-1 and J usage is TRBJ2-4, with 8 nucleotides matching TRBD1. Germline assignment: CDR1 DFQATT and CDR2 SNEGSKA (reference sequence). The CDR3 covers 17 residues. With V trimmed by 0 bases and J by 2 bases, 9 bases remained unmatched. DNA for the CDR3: TGCAGTGCTAGAGATCAGGGGGCTTTGGGGCCCAAAAACATTCAGTACTTC. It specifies CSARDQGALGPKNIQYF.

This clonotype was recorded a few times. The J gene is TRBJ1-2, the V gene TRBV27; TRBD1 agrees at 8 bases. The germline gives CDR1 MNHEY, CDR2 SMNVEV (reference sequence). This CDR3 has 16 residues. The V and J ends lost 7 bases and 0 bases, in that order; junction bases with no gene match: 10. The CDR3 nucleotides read TGTGCCAGCACCGCGCGACAGGGGTTGTCTAACTATGGCTACACCTTC. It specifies CASTARQGLSNYGYTF.

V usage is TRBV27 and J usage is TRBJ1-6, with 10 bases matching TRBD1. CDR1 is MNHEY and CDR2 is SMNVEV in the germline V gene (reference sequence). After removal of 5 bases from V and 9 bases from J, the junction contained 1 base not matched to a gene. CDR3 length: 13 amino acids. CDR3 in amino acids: CASSGTGVSPLHF. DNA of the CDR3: TGTGCCAGCAGTGGGACAGGGGTTTCACCCCTCCACTTT.

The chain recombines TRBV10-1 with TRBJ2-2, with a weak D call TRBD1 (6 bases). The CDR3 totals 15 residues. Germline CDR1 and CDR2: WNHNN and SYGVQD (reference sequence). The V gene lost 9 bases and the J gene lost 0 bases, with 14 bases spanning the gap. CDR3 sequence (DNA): TGCGCCAGTCAGGACAGACTGACGAACACCGGGGAGCTGTTTTTT. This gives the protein CASQDRLTNTGELFF.

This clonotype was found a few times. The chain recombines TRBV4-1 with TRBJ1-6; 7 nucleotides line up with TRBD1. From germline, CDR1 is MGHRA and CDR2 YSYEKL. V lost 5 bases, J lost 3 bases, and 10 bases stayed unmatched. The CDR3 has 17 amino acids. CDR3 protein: CASSERDSRSYNSPLHF. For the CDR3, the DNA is TGCGCCAGCAGCGAAAGGGACAGTCGGAGCTATAATTCACCCCTCCACTTT.